This T cell receptor beta chain is drawn from a study of blood T cell repertoires in COVID-19. At the level of the study: Sources were T cells, B-cell-depleted T cells, or PBMCs; the material itself was cDNA or gDNA.

Losses at the gene ends were 5 bases for V and 2 bases for J; bases not matched to a gene: 7. CDR1 is LGHDT, CDR2 YNNKEL, per germline (reference sequence). The CDR3 is 17 residues long. Original methodology: How many nucleated cells were present was estimated from reference gene primer amplification. Only in-frame clones appear in the TCRdb table, and some are missing; sequencing was by immunoSEQ multiplex PCR. D and trimming come from the DNA, and the V and J calls and clone size come from that table. The sample has about 74,000 clones, more than 80% seen once. Sequenced sample: peripheral blood. V is TRBV3-1 (or the pseudogene TRBV3-2) and J is TRBJ2-3, with 13 positions matching TRBD2. The receptor was derived from a human donor in a cohort sampled during active COVID-19. The CDR3 here is CASSSGLAGVTTDTQYF. In DNA form, the CDR3 reads TGTGCCAGCAGCTCTGGACTAGCGGGGGTTACCACAGATACGCAGTATTTT.